The present T cell receptor (beta chain) was sequenced within a study of T-cell reconstitution after alpha-beta-depleted transplantation in children. A library of TCRbeta sequences, prepared with unique molecular identifiers, was generated. TCRdb analysed the PCR reads with MiXCR anew, one entry per CDR3 protein. The sample records 75,000 to 100,000 distinct CDR3 sequences, 7% to 10% being singletons. Germline-derived CDR1 and CDR2 are SGHTA and FQGTGA. The CDR3 has 16 residues. V shed 1 base, J shed 3 bases, and the junction held 4 bases outside the gene matches. The sequences come from PBMCs from the stem cell graft donor, collected from the stem cell graft. The chain combines TRBV7-3 with TRBJ2-1, with 9 bases aligning to TRBD2. This clonotype originated in a human donor who donated a stem cell graft to a child with congenital amegakaryocytic thrombocytopenia. CDR3 in amino acids: CASSLMAGGIYNEQFF. The CDR3 DNA follows: TGTGCCAGCAGCTTAATGGCGGGAGGGATCTACAATGAGCAGTTCTTC.